This T cell receptor beta chain came from a study of T cell responses to AZD1222 COVID-19 vaccine. The CDR3 runs 15 residues. CDR1 is MDHEN, CDR2 SYDVKM, per germline. With 2 bases clipped from V and 2 bases from J, the junction kept 3 bases outside the gene matches. Some clones are missing from TCRdb's copy, which holds only in-frame ones; the method was immunoSEQ multiplex PCR. The table lists more than 60,000 clones, roughly 91% of them singletons. Sequencing was performed on peripheral blood, taken 28 days after the second AZD1222 dose. The chain is built from TRBV28 and TRBJ1-1; 9 bases map to TRBD1. This receptor was identified in an adult who received the AZD1222 COVID-19 vaccine. The CDR3: CASSLGTGFNTEAFF. The CDR3 DNA reads as TGTGCCAGCAGTTTAGGGACAGGGTTTAACACTGAAGCTTTCTTT.